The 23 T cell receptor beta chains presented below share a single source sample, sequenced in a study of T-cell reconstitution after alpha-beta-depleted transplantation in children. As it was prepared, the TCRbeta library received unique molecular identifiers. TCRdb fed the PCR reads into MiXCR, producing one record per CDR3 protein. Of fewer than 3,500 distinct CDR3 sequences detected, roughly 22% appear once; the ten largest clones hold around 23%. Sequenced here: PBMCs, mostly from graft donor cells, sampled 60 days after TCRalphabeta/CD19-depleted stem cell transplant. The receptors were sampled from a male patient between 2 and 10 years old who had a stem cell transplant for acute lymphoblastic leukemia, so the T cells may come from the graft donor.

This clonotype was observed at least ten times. CDR3 protein: CASSSTVGVGSPLHF. CDR3 nucleotides: TGTGCCAGCAGCTCCACGGTGGGGGTGGGTTCACCCCTCCACTTT. The rearrangement joins TRBV7-2 to TRBJ1-6, with a possible D match to TRBD1 (5 bases). Looked up from germline, CDR1 is SGHTA and CDR2 is FQGNSA. Trimming shortened V by 4 bases and J by 9 bases, and 16 bases separated the two germline ends. There are 15 residues in the CDR3.

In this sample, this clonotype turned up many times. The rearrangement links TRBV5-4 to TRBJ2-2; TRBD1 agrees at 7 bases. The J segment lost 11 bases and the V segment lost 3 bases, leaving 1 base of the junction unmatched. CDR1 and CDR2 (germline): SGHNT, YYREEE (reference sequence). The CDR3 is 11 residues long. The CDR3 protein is CASSWTGELFF. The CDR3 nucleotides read TGTGCCAGCAGCTGGACAGGCGAGCTGTTTTTT.

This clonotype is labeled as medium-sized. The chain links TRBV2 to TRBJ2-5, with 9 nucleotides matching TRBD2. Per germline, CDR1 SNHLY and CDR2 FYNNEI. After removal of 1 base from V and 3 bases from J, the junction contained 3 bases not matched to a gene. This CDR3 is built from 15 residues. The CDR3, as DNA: TGTGCCAGCAGTGAAGGGCTAGCGGGAAAAGAGACCCAGTACTTC. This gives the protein CASSEGLAGKETQYF.

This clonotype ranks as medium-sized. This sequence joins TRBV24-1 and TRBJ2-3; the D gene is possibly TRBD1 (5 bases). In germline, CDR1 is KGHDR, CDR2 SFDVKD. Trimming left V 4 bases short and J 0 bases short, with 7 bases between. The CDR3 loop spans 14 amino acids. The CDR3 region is CATSDRQSTDTQYF. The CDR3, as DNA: TGTGCCACCAGTGACCGACAGAGCACAGATACGCAGTATTTT.

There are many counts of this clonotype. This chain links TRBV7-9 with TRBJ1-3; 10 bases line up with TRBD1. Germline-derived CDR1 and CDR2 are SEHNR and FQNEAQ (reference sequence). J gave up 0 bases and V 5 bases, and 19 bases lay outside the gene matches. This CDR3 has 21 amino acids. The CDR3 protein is CASSHRPGQGFFGVSGNTIYF. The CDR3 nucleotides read TGTGCCAGCAGCCACCGCCCGGGACAGGGGTTCTTTGGCGTCTCTGGAAACACCATATATTTT.

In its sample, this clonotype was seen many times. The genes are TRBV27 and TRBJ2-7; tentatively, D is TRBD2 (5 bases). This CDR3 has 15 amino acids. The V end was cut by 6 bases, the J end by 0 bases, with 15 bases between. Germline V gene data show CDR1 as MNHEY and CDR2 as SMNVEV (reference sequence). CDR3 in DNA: TGTGCCAGCAGGAAAGCGGAAATCCTCTCCTACGAGCAGTACTTC. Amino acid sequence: CASRKAEILSYEQYF.

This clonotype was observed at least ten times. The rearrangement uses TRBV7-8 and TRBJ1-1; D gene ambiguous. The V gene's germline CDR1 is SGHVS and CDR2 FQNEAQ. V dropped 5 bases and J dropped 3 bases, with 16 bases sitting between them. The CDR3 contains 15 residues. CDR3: CASSAKGPPDTEAFF. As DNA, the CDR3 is TGTGCCAGCAGCGCGAAAGGACCGCCCGACACTGAAGCTTTCTTT.

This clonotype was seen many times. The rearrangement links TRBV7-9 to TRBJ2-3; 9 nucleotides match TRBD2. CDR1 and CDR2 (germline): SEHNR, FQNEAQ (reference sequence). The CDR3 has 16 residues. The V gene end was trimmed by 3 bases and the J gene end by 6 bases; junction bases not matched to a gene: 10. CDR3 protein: CASSFATSGWGDTQYF. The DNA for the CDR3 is TGTGCCAGCAGCTTCGCGACTAGCGGATGGGGGGATACGCAGTATTTT.

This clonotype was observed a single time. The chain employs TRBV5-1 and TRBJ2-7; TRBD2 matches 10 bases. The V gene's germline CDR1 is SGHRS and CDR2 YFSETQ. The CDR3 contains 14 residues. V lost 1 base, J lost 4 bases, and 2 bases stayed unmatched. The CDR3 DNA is TGCGCCAGCAGCTTGCTAGCGGGAGTTTACGAGCAGTACTTC. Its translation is CASSLLAGVYEQYF. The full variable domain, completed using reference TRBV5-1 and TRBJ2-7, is KAGVTQTPRYLIKTRGQQVTLSCSPISGHRSVSWYQQTPGQGLQFLFEYFSETQRNKGNFPGRFSGRQFSNSRSEMNVSTLELGDSALYLCASSLLAGVYEQYFGPGTRLTVT.

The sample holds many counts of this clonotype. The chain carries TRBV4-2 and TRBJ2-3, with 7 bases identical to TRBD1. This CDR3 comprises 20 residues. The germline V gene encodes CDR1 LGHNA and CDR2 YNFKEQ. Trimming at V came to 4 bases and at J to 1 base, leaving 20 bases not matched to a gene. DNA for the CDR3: TGTGCCAGCAGCCCCAAGCACAGGGGTCCCATGCGTACGTGCACAGATACGCAGTATTTT. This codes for CASSPKHRGPMRTCTDTQYF.

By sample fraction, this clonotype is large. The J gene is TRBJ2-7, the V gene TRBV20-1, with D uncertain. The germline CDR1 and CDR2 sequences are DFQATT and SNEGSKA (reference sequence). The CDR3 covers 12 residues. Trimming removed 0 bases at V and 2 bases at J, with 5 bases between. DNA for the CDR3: TGCAGTGCTAGAGATCTCACCTACGAGCAGTACTTC. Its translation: CSARDLTYEQYF.

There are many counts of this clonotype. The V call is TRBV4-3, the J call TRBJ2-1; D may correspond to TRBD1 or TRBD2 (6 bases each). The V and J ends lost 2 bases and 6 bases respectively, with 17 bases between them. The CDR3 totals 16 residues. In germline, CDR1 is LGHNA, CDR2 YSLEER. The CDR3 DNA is TGCGCCAGCAGCCAAACGGGACTCGAGGGGGGCAATGAGCAGTTCTTC. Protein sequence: CASSQTGLEGGNEQFF.

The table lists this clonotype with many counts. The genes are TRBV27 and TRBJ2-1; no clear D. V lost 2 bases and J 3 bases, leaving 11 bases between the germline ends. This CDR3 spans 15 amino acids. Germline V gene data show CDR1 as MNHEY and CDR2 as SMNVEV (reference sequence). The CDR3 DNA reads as TGTGCCAGCAGTTTAAGTGGTGGGGTCTACAATGAGCAGTTCTTC. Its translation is CASSLSGGVYNEQFF.

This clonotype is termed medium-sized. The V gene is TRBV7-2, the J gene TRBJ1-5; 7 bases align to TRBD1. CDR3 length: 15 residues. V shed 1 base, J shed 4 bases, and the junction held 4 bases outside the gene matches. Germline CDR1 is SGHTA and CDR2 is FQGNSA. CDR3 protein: CASSLERDSNQPQHF. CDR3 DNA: TGTGCCAGCAGCTTAGAGAGGGACAGTAATCAGCCCCAGCATTTT.

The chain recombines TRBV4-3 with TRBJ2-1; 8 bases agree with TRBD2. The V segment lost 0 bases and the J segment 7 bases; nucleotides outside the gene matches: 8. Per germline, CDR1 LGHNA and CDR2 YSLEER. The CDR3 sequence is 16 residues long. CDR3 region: CASSQELREVGNEQFF. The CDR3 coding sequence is TGCGCCAGCAGCCAAGAATTGCGGGAGGTTGGGAATGAGCAGTTCTTC.

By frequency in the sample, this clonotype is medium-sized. CDR3 sequence: CASSSGQGWNTEAFF. The CDR3 nucleotides are TGTGCCAGCAGCTCTGGACAGGGCTGGAACACTGAAGCTTTCTTT. The chain is built from TRBV5-4 and TRBJ1-1; TRBD1 agrees at 8 bases. In germline, CDR1 is SGHNT, CDR2 YYREEE (reference sequence). This CDR3 is 15 amino acids long. V lost 3 bases and J lost 1; bases outside the gene matches: 5.

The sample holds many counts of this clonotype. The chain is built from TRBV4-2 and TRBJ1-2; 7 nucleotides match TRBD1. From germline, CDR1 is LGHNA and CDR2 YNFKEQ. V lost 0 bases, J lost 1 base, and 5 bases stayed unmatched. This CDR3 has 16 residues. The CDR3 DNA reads TGTGCCAGCAGCCAAGACTCGGGACAGTATAACTATGGCTACACCTTC. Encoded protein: CASSQDSGQYNYGYTF.

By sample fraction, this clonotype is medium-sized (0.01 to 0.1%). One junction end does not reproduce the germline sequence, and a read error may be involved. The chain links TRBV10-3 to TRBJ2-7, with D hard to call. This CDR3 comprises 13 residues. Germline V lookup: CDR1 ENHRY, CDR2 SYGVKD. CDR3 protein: CAISELAFGEQYF. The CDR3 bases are TGTGCCATCAGCGAGTTGGCATTTGGGGAGCAGTACTTC.

Here the CDR3 reads CASSYRLQETQYF. CDR3 sequence (DNA): TGTGCCAGCAGTTATAGACTACAAGAGACCCAGTACTTC. The chain joins TRBV6-2 or TRBV6-3 to TRBJ2-5; a possible D gene is TRBD2 (5 bases). The CDR3 consists of 13 residues. The V end lost 3 bases, the J end lost 2 bases, and 7 bases lay between the germline ends. Per the germline V gene, CDR1 is MNHEY and CDR2 is SVGEGT.

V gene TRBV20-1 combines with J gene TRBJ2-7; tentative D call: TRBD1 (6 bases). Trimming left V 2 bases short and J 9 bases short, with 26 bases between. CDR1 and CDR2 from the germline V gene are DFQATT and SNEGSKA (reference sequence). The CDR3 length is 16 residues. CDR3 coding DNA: TGCAGTGCTAGATCAAAACAGGGAGCTGGCCCCAGGGGGCAGTACTTC. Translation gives CSARSKQGAGPRGQYF.

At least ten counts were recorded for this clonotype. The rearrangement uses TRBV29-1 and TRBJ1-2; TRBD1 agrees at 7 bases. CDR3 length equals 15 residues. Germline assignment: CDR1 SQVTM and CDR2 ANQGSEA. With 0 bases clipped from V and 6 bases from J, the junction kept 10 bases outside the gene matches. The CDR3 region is CSVEDLPDRTHGYTF. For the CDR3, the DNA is TGCAGCGTTGAAGATCTCCCGGACAGGACCCATGGCTACACCTTC.

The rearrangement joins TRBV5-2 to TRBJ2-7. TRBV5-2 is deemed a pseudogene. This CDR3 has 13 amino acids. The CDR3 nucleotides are TGTGCCATGAGCTTGGGGAACCCCTACGAGCAGTACTTC. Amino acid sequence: CAMSLGNPYEQYF.

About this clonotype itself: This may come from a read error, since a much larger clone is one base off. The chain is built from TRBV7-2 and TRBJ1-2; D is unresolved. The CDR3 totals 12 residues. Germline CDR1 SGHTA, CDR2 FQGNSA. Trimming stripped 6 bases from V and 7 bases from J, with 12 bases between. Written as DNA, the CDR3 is TGTGCCAGCAGGGATGTCGACTCTGGCTACACCTTC. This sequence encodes CASRDVDSGYTF.